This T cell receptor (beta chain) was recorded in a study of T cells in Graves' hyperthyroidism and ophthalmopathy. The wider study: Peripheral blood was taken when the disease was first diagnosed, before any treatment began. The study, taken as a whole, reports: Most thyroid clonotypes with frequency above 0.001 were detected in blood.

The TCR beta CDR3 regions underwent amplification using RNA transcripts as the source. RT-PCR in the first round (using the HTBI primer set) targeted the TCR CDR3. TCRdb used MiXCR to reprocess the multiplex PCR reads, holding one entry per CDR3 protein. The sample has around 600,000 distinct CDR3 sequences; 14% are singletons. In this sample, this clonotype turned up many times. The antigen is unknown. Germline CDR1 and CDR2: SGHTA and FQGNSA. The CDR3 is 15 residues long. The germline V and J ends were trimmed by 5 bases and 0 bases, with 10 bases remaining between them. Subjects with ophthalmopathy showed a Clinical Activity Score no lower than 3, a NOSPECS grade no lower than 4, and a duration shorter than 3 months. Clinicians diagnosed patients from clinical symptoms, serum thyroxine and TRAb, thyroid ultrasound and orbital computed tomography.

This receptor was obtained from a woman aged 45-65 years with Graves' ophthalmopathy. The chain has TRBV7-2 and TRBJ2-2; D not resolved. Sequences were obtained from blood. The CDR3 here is CASSLRTANTGELFF. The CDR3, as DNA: TGTGCCAGCAGCCTACGGACGGCGAACACCGGGGAGCTGTTTTTT.